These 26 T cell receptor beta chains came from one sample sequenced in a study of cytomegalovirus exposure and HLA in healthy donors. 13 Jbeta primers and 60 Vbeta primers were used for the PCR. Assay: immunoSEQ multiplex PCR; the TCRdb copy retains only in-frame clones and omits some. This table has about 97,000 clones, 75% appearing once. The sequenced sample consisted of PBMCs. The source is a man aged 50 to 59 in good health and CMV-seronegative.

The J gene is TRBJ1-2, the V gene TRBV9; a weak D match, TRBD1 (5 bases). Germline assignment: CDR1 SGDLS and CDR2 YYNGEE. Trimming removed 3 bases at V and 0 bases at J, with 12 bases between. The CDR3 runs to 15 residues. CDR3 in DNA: TGTGCCAGCAGCGGCGGGGCGATGGCTAACTATGGCTACACCTTC. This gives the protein CASSGGAMANYGYTF.

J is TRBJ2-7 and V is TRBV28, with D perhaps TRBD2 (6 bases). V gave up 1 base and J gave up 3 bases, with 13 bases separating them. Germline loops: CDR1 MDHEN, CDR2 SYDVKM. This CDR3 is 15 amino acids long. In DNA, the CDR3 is TGTGCCAGCAGTTTATATAGCGGTGTTGACTACGAGCAGTACTTC. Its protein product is CASSLYSGVDYEQYF.

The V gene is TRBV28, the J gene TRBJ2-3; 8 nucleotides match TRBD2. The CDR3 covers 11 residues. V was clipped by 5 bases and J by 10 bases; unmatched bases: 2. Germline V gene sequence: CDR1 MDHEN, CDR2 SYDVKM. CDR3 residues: CASSVAGSQYF. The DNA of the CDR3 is TGTGCCAGCAGTGTAGCGGGGTCGCAGTATTTT.

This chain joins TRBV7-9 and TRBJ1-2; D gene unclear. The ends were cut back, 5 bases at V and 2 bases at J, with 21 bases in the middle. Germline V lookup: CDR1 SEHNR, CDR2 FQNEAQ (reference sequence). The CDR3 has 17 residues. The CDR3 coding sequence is TGTGCCAGCAGCGAGGAACTTCTTGGCCGTTCCAACTATGGCTACACCTTC. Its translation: CASSEELLGRSNYGYTF.

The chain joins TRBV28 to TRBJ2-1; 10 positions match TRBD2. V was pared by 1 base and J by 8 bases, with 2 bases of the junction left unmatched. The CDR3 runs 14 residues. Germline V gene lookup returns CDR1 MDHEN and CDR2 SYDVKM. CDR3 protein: CASSLSSGSHEQFF. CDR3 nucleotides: TGTGCCAGCAGTTTATCTAGCGGGAGCCATGAGCAGTTCTTC.

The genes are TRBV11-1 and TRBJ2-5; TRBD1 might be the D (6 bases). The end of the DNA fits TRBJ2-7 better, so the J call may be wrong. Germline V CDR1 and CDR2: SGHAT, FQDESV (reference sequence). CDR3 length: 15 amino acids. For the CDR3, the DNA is TGTGCCAGCAGCTTACGACAGGTATTACCTACCGAGCAGTACTTC. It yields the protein CASSLRQVLPTEQYF.

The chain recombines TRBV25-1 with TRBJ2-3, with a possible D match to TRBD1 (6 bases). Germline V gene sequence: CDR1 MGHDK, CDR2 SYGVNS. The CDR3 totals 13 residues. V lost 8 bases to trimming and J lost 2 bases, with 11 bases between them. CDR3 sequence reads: CASGGHLTDTQYF. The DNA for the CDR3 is TGTGCCAGCGGGGGCCATCTCACAGATACGCAGTATTTT.

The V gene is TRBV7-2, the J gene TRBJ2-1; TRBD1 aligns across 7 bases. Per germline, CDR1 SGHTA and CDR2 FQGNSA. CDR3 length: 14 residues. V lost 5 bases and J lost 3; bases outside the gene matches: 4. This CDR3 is CASSQGQSYNEQFF. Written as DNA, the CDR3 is TGTGCCAGCAGCCAGGGACAGAGCTACAATGAGCAGTTCTTC.

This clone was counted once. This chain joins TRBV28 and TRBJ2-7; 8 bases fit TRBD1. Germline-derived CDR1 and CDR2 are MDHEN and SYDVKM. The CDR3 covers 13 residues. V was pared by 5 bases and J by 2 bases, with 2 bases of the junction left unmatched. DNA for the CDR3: TGTGCCAGCAGTAGGACAGGGCCCTACGAGCAGTACTTC. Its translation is CASSRTGPYEQYF.

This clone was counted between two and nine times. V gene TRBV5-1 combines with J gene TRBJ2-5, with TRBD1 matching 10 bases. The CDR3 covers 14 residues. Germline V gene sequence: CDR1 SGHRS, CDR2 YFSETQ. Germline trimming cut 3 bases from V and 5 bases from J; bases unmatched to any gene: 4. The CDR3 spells CASSSGTGVETQYF. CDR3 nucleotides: TGCGCCAGCAGCTCCGGGACAGGGGTCGAGACCCAGTACTTC.

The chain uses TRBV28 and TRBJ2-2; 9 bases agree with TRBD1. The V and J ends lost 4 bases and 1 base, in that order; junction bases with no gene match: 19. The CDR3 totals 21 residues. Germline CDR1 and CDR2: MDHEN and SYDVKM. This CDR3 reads CASSSIRPGQGHRENTGELFF. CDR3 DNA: TGTGCCAGCAGTTCCATTCGGCCGGGACAGGGCCATCGCGAGAACACCGGGGAGCTGTTTTTT. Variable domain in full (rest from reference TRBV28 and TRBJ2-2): DVKVTQSSRYLVKRTGEKVFLECVQDMDHENMFWYRQDPGLGLRLIYFSYDVKMKEKGDIPEGYSVSREKKERFSLILESASTNQTSMYLCASSSIRPGQGHRENTGELFFGEGSRLTVL.

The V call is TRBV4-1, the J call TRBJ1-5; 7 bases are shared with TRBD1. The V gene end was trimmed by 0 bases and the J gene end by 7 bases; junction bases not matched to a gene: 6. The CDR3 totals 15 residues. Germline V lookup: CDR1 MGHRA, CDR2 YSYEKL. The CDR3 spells CASSQDGTAGQPQHF. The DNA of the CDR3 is TGCGCCAGCAGCCAAGACGGGACAGCCGGACAGCCCCAGCATTTT.

The CDR3 DNA is TGTGCCAGCGGACAGGCTACTAGCTCCTACGAGCAGTACTTC. Translation gives CASGQATSSYEQYF. The chain is built from TRBV6-1 and TRBJ2-7, with 7 bases identical to TRBD1. J lost 0 bases, V lost 8 bases, and 7 bases had no gene match. The CDR3 is 14 residues long. Per the germline V gene, CDR1 is MNHNS and CDR2 is SASEGT.

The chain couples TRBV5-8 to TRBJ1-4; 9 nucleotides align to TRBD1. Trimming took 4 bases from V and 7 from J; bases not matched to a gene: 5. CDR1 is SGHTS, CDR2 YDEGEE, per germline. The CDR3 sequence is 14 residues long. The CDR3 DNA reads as TGTGCCAGCAGCACCGGGACAGGGAGTGAAAAACTGTTTTTT. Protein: CASSTGTGSEKLFF. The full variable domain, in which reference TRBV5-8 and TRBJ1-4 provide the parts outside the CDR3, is EAGVTQSPTHLIKTRGQQATLRCSPISGHTSVYWYQQALGLGLQFLLWYDEGEERNRGNFPPRFSGRQFPNYSSELNVNALELEDSALYLCASSTGTGSEKLFFGSGTQLSVL.

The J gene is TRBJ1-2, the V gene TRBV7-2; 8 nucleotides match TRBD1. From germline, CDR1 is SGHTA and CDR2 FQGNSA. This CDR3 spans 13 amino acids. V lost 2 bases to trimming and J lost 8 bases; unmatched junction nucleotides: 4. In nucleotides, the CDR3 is TGTGCCAGCAGCTTACAGGGGGCTCGCGGCTACACCTTC. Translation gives CASSLQGARGYTF.

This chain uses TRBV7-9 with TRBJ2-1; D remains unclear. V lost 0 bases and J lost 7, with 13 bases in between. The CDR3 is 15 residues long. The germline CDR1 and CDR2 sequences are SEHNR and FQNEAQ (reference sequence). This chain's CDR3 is CASSLARGGENEQFF. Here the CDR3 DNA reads TGTGCCAGCAGCTTAGCACGAGGCGGAGAGAATGAGCAGTTCTTC.

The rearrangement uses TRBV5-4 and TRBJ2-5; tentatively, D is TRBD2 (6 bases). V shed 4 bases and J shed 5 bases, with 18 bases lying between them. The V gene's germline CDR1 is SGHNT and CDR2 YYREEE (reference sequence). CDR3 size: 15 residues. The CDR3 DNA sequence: TGTGCCAGCAGCGTAGGAGGGGCGGGTGGTGAGACCCAGTACTTC. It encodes CASSVGGAGGETQYF. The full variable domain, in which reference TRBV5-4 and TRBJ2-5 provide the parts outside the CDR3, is ETGVTQSPTHLIKTRGQQVTLRCSSQSGHNTVSWYQQALGQGPQFIFQYYREEENGRGNFPPRFSGLQFPNYSSELNVNALELDDSALYLCASSVGGAGGETQYFGPGTRLLVL.

The CDR3 DNA reads as TGTGCCAGCTCACCTCAGGAATACTACGAGCAGTACTTC. It yields the protein CASSPQEYYEQYF. The chain has TRBV18 and TRBJ2-7; D gene unclear. Germline loops: CDR1 KGHSH, CDR2 LQKENI. Trimming stripped 3 bases from V and 3 bases from J, with 9 bases between. The CDR3 consists of 13 residues.

In DNA, the CDR3 is TGTGCCACCAGGGACAGGGTCTACGAGCAGTACTTC. It yields the protein CATRDRVYEQYF. This sequence joins TRBV28 and TRBJ2-7; 9 bases match TRBD1. This CDR3 is built from 12 residues. Germline V gene data show CDR1 as MDHEN and CDR2 as SYDVKM. After removal of 10 bases from V and 3 bases from J, the junction contained 4 bases not matched to a gene.

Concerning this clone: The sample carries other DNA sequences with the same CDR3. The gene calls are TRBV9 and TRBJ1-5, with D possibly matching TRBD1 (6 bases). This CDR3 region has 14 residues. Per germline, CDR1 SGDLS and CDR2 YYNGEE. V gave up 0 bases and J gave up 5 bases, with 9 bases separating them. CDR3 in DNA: TGTGCCAGCAGCGTAGGCCCAGGGGATCAGCCCCAGCATTTT. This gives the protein CASSVGPGDQPQHF.

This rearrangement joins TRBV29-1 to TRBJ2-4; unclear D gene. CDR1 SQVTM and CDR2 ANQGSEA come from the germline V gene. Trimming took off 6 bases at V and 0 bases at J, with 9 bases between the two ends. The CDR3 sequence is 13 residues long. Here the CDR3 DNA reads TGCAGCGTGTCTATTGTAGCCAAAAACATTCAGTACTTC. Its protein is CSVSIVAKNIQYF.

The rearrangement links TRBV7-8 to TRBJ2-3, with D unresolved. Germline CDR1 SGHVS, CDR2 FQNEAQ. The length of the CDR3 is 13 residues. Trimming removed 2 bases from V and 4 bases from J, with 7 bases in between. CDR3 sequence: CASSLRVPDTQYF. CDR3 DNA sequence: TGTGCCAGCAGCTTACGGGTTCCAGATACGCAGTATTTT.

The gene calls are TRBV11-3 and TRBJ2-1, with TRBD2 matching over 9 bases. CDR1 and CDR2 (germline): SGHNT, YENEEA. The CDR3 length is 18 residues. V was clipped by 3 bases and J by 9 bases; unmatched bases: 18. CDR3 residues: CASSLGEGASGRFSEQFF. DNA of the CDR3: TGTGCCAGCAGCTTGGGGGAAGGGGCCAGCGGGAGGTTTAGTGAGCAGTTCTTC.

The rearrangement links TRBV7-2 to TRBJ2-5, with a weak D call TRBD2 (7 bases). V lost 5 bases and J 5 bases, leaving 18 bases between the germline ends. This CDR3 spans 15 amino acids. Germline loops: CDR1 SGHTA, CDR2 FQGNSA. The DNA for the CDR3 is TGTGCCAGCAGCCCTGGCGGGGGCGGGTGGGAGACCCAGTACTTC. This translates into CASSPGGGGWETQYF.

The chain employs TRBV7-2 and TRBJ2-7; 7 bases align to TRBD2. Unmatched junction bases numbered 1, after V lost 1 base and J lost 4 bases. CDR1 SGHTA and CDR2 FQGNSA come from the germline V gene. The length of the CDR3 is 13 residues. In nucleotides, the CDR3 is TGTGCCAGCAGCTTAGTGGGGGGGTACGAGCAGTACTTC. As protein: CASSLVGGYEQYF.

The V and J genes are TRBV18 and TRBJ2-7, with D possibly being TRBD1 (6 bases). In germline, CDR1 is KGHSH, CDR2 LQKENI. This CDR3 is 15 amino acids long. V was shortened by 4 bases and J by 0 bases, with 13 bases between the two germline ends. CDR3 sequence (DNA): TGTGCCAGCTCACTCGGACAGCCCATCTCCTACGAGCAGTACTTC. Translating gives CASSLGQPISYEQYF. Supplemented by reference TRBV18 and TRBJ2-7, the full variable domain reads NAGVMQNPRHLVRRRGQEARLRCSPMKGHSHVYWYRQLPEEGLKFMVYLQKENIIDESGMPKERFSAEFPKEGPSILRIQQVVRGDSAAYFCASSLGQPISYEQYFGPGTRLTVT.